This T cell receptor (beta chain) was sequenced in a study of a mutant IDH1 vaccine in newly diagnosed glioma. Notes on this clone: Its specificity is unknown.

Clones were sequenced by immunoSEQ multiplex PCR, and TCRdb holds only the in-frame ones, with some missing. The sample has about 13,000 clones, around 78% seen once. Noted time point: week 47, end of study. The investigators gave 300 ug of mutant IDH1 20-mer peptide in each vaccine dose, together with topical imiquimod. The CDR3 contains 12 residues. The germline gives CDR1 SGHDN, CDR2 FVKESK. V lost 1 base and J lost 7, with 8 bases in between. The material sequenced was PBMCs, taken from a glioma patient whose treatment included an IDH1 peptide vaccine. The chain employs TRBV14 and TRBJ2-7, with no clear D. The sequence came from a woman in her thirties or forties with glioma. Here the CDR3 DNA reads TGTGCCAGCAGCCAAGCCTGGAGAGAGCAGTACTTC. It is translated as CASSQAWREQYF.